This record concerns one T cell receptor beta chain sequence. V was clipped by 4 bases and J by 8 bases, with 6 bases between them. The CDR3 extends over 12 amino acids. Germline V lookup: CDR1 SGHTA, CDR2 FQGNSA. Original analysis: For nucleated cells, counts were estimated from reference gene primer amplification. TCRdb's table, derived via immunoSEQ multiplex PCR, lists solely in-frame clones and lacks some. V and J calls and clone size are given by that table; D and trimming were obtained from the DNA. This table has about 56,000 clones, nearly 90% appearing once. This specimen comes from a study of blood T cell repertoires in COVID-19. Study-wide context: COVID-19 samples from acute and convalescent phases originated in the United States, Italy and Spain. PBMCs, B-cell-depleted T cells, or T cells were the source of the cDNA or gDNA that made up the material.

The TCR comes from a man aged 45 to 65 with active COVID-19. The sample was peripheral blood. This chain joins TRBV7-2 and TRBJ1-6, with D hard to call. CDR3 in amino acids: CASSSRDSPLHF. The DNA for the CDR3 is TGTGCCAGCAGCTCGAGAGATTCACCCCTCCACTTT.